These 8 T cell receptor beta chains originate from one sample sequenced in a study of control samples from healthy donors and cancer patients. Sequenced by immunoSEQ multiplex PCR; TCRdb stores in-frame clones only, minus some. The sample holds around 30,000 clones; roughly 95% are singletons and the top ten take more than 6.5%. The specimen sequenced was blood. These receptors were obtained from a man aged 55-75 years in good health.

The rearrangement links TRBV6-5 to TRBJ2-6; D is possibly TRBD2 (5 bases). The V gene's germline CDR1 is MNHEY and CDR2 SVGAGI. This CDR3 is 16 amino acids long. Trimming pared 0 bases from V and 2 bases from J, leaving 8 bases between. In DNA, the CDR3 is TGTGCCAGCAGTTACTCGAGGGTACCTGGGGCCAACGTCCTGACTTTC. It yields the protein CASSYSRVPGANVLTF.

The chain has TRBV28 and TRBJ1-5, with 7 bases fitting TRBD1. Germline CDR1 MDHEN, CDR2 SYDVKM. The ends lost 6 bases at V and 6 bases at J; junction bases unmatched: 8. The CDR3 runs to 14 residues. This CDR3 is CASSPGQFTQPQHF. CDR3 nucleotides: TGTGCCAGCAGCCCGGGACAGTTTACTCAGCCCCAGCATTTT.

This chain connects TRBV15 to TRBJ1-4, with D perhaps matching TRBD1 (6 bases). V was clipped by 3 bases and J by 3 bases, with 17 bases between them. Germline CDR1 is LNHNV and CDR2 is YYDKDF (reference sequence). The CDR3 length is 17 residues. The DNA of the CDR3 is TGTGCCACCAGCAGGCTCCAGGGGAAGTATGCTAATGAAAAACTGTTTTTT. Amino acids: CATSRLQGKYANEKLFF.

The V call is TRBV4-3, the J call TRBJ2-1, with 13 bases identical to TRBD2. The length of the CDR3 is 15 residues. Germline CDR1 is LGHNA and CDR2 is YSLEER. Trimming cost V 1 base and J 6 bases; bases outside gene matches: 0. The CDR3 loop reads CASSQGLAGGNEQFF. The CDR3 bases are TGCGCCAGCAGCCAAGGACTAGCGGGGGGCAATGAGCAGTTCTTC.

V and J are TRBV2 and TRBJ1-5; D is unresolved. This CDR3 is built from 15 residues. Trimming shortened V by 2 bases and J by 0 bases, and 8 bases separated the two germline ends. The germline gives CDR1 SNHLY, CDR2 FYNNEI. In DNA form, the CDR3 reads TGTGCCAGCAGTGAAACCGTTAATAGCAATCAGCCCCAGCATTTT. It is translated as CASSETVNSNQPQHF.

The chain carries TRBV19 and TRBJ1-4; D unclear. Trimming removed 6 bases at V and 5 bases at J, with 10 bases between. The CDR3 consists of 13 residues. The germline CDR1 and CDR2 sequences are LNHDA and SQIVND (reference sequence). Written as DNA, the CDR3 is TGTGCCAGTAGCCAAAATTTCAATGAAAAACTGTTTTTT. It specifies CASSQNFNEKLFF. Together with reference TRBV19 and TRBJ1-4, the CDR3 gives the full variable domain: DGGITQSPKYLFRKEGQNVTLSCEQNLNHDAMYWYRQDPGQGLRLIYYSQIVNDFQKGDIAEGYSVSREKKESFPLTVTSAQKNPTAFYLCASSQNFNEKLFFGSGTQLSVL.

The chain combines TRBV6-5 with TRBJ1-1; perhaps TRBD1 as D (5 bases). With 6 bases removed from V and 5 bases from J, the gap between germline ends came to 19 bases. This CDR3 has 15 amino acids. Germline CDR1 MNHEY, CDR2 SVGAGI. CDR3 amino acids: CASSLGDVMGTEAFF. The DNA of the CDR3 is TGTGCCAGCAGCCTGGGGGACGTTATGGGGACTGAAGCTTTCTTT.

The V gene is TRBV6-6, the J gene TRBJ1-1; TRBD1 matches 10 bases. The junction had 7 bases not matched to a gene; V was cut back by 6 bases and J by 3 bases. Germline loops: CDR1 MNHNY, CDR2 SVGAGI (reference sequence). The CDR3 has 15 amino acids. In DNA form, the CDR3 reads TGTGCCAGCAGAACCACGGGACAGGGGTACACTGAAGCTTTCTTT. Its translation: CASRTTGQGYTEAFF.